Presented here are 20 T cell receptor beta chains from one specimen sequenced in a study of blood T cell repertoires in COVID-19. Clones were sequenced by immunoSEQ multiplex PCR, and TCRdb holds only the in-frame ones, with some missing. Among about 260,000 clones listed, about nine tenths were seen once. Sequenced input: peripheral blood. The source is a man in his sixties who had recovered from COVID-19.

This chain joins TRBV10-2 and TRBJ2-2; TRBD2 matches at 9 bases. With 7 bases clipped from V and 0 bases from J, the junction kept 6 bases outside the gene matches. CDR1 and CDR2 (germline): WSHSY, SAAADI. The CDR3 totals 16 residues. The CDR3 loop is CASTWRGGSNTGELFF. CDR3 coding DNA: TGCGCCAGCACTTGGCGGGGGGGCTCGAACACCGGGGAGCTGTTTTTT.

The chain recombines TRBV7-2 with TRBJ1-1, with 8 bases fitting TRBD1. From germline, CDR1 is SGHTA and CDR2 FQGNSA. J was trimmed by 1 base and V by 5 bases; bases with no gene match: 9. CDR3 length: 16 residues. CDR3 in amino acids: CASSPGQGYTNTEAFF. The CDR3 coding sequence is TGTGCCAGCAGCCCTGGACAGGGCTATACGAACACTGAAGCTTTCTTT.

The V and J genes are TRBV4-2 and TRBJ2-1; D perhaps matches TRBD2 (5 bases). The V gene lost 8 bases and the J gene lost 10 bases, with 18 bases spanning the gap. Germline V CDR1 and CDR2: LGHNA, YNFKEQ. The CDR3 covers 13 residues. The CDR3 sequence: CASSGEGWEEQFF. In nucleotides, the CDR3 is TGTGCCAGCTCTGGCGAGGGATGGGAAGAGCAGTTCTTC.

This clone was counted a few times. CDR3 in DNA: TGTGCCAGCAGCTTAGCCCAGGCGAATGGCTACACCTTC. This codes for CASSLAQANGYTF. V is TRBV7-9 and J is TRBJ1-2; D unresolved. This CDR3 region has 13 residues. Deletions cut 0 bases from V and 6 bases from J, with 8 bases between. Germline values: CDR1 SEHNR, CDR2 FQNEAQ (reference sequence). The whole variable domain, remainder taken from reference TRBV7-9 and TRBJ1-2, is DTGVSQNPRHKITKRGQNVTFRCDPISEHNRLYWYRQTLGQGPEFLTYFQNEAQLEKSRLLSDRFSAERPKGSFSTLEIQRTEQGDSAMYLCASSLAQANGYTFGSGTRLTVV.

This sequence joins TRBV3-1 (or the pseudogene TRBV3-2) and TRBJ2-5; the match to TRBD2 covers 10 bases. This CDR3 is built from 18 residues. Germline CDR1 and CDR2: LGHDT and YNNKEL (reference sequence). V trimming: 1 base; J trimming: 1 base; junction bases outside the gene matches: 9. The CDR3 nucleotides are TGTGCCAGCAGCCAAGGTCGTCTAGCGGGGGCACCCCAAGAGACCCAGTACTTC. Its translation: CASSQGRLAGAPQETQYF.

The V gene is TRBV24-1, the J gene TRBJ2-1, with D possibly TRBD1 on 6 matching bases. Germline assignment: CDR1 KGHDR and CDR2 SFDVKD. The length of the CDR3 is 16 residues. V lost 6 bases and J 4 bases, leaving 18 bases between the germline ends. The chain's CDR3 is CATSLEGVGAYNEQFF. The CDR3 DNA sequence: TGTGCCACCAGTCTAGAGGGGGTGGGCGCGTACAATGAGCAGTTCTTC.

The rearrangement uses TRBV14 and TRBJ1-3; D is perhaps TRBD1 (5 bases). There are 17 residues in the CDR3. Germline V lookup: CDR1 SGHDN, CDR2 FVKESK. Deletions cut 0 bases from V and 4 bases from J, with 16 bases between. CDR3 bases: TGTGCCAGCAGCCAAGATGAAGTATGGGGCCTCGGAAACACCATATATTTT. The encoded protein is CASSQDEVWGLGNTIYF.

This chain joins TRBV11-3 and TRBJ2-3; 12 bases agree with TRBD1. Germline V lookup: CDR1 SGHNT, CDR2 YENEEA. The CDR3 runs 16 residues. With 5 bases clipped from V and 4 bases from J, the junction kept 7 bases outside the gene matches. As DNA, the CDR3 is TGTGCCAGCAGCCTAAGGGACAGGGGGCGAGCAGATACGCAGTATTTT. This gives the protein CASSLRDRGRADTQYF.

This chain uses TRBV5-1 with TRBJ1-4; D might be TRBD1 (5 bases). V lost 0 bases and J lost 7, with 10 bases in between. The V gene's germline CDR1 is SGHRS and CDR2 YFSETQ. The CDR3 contains 14 residues. In DNA form, the CDR3 reads TGCGCCAGCAGCTTGGACCAGGGAGGTGAAAAACTGTTTTTT. The encoded protein is CASSLDQGGEKLFF.

The rearrangement links TRBV6-2 or TRBV6-3 to TRBJ2-6; D not resolved. Trimming removed 1 base from V and 0 bases from J, with 7 bases in between. The CDR3 runs 16 residues. Germline values: CDR1 MNHEY, CDR2 SVGEGT. As DNA, the CDR3 is TGTGCCAGCAGTTACTACATTCCCTCTGGGGCCAACGTCCTGACTTTC. It is translated as CASSYYIPSGANVLTF.

Only one count was recorded for this clone. The chain joins TRBV18 to TRBJ2-1, with unresolved D. The V gene's germline CDR1 is KGHSH and CDR2 LQKENI. V was cut by 3 bases and J by 8 bases, with 5 bases left in between. The CDR3 loop spans 11 amino acids. The CDR3 loop reads CASSPIDEQFF. DNA for the CDR3: TGTGCCAGCTCACCTATAGATGAGCAGTTCTTC.

This chain links TRBV6-1 with TRBJ2-5; tentatively, D is TRBD2 (5 bases). The CDR3 covers 17 residues. Trimming took 3 bases from V and 5 from J, leaving 22 bases between them. Germline CDR1 MNHNS, CDR2 SASEGT. CDR3 nucleotide sequence: TGTGCCAGCAGTGACGAGGGTAGGGTGGTCTCGCCGGAGACCCAGTACTTC. Residues: CASSDEGRVVSPETQYF.

This chain links TRBV4-1 with TRBJ2-2, with TRBD2 matching 8 bases. The CDR3 spans 16 residues. The V gene end was trimmed by 1 base and the J gene end by 9 bases; junction bases not matched to a gene: 10. Germline loops: CDR1 MGHRA, CDR2 YSYEKL. For the CDR3, the DNA is TGCGCCAGCAGCCAAGGGCCGGGACTAGACAACCGGGAGCTGTTTTTT. Amino acid sequence: CASSQGPGLDNRELFF.

The chain couples TRBV24-1 to TRBJ2-5; D possibly corresponds to TRBD1 (5 bases). V was clipped by 2 bases and J by 6 bases, with 9 bases between them. The CDR3 is 13 residues long. Germline CDR1 is KGHDR and CDR2 is SFDVKD. CDR3 nucleotides: TGTGCCACCAGTGATTGGGGCAGCCAGACCCAGTACTTC. Translating gives CATSDWGSQTQYF.

The chain carries TRBV10-2 and TRBJ2-5; D may be TRBD2 (6 bases). Trimming took 4 bases from V and 2 from J, leaving 8 bases between them. The CDR3 has 13 residues. Germline V CDR1 and CDR2: WSHSY, SAAADI. The CDR3 coding sequence is TGCGCCAGCAGTGTGGGGGGACAAGAGACCCAGTACTTC. It specifies CASSVGGQETQYF.

J is TRBJ2-7 and V is TRBV6-5; D is unclear. Trimming cost V 7 bases and J 0 bases, with 10 bases left between them. Germline V gene data show CDR1 as MNHEY and CDR2 as SVGAGI. The CDR3 is 13 residues long. The CDR3 here is CASKTENSYEQYF. DNA for the CDR3: TGTGCCAGCAAAACAGAAAACTCCTACGAGCAGTACTTC.

This sequence joins TRBV12-5 and TRBJ2-5, with 8 positions matching TRBD2. This CDR3 contains 16 residues. V gave up 1 base and J gave up 3 bases; unmatched junction bases: 7. Germline V lookup: CDR1 LGHNT, CDR2 FRNRAP. The CDR3 nucleotides are TGTGCTAGTGGTTTGGGGCTAGCGGGTAGAAAAGAGACCCAGTACTTC. Protein product: CASGLGLAGRKETQYF.

This clone has a single count. The CDR3 spells CASSGGTVTNYGYTF. In DNA form, the CDR3 reads TGTGCCAGCAGTGGCGGGACAGTGACTAACTATGGCTACACCTTC. This chain connects TRBV25-1 to TRBJ1-2; 7 nucleotides agree with TRBD1. Germline assignment: CDR1 MGHDK and CDR2 SYGVNS. The CDR3 has 15 residues. Trimming took 4 bases from V and 0 from J; bases not matched to a gene: 5.

The V gene is TRBV9, the J gene TRBJ1-2, with D possibly matching TRBD1 (5 bases). CDR1 SGDLS and CDR2 YYNGEE come from the germline V gene. The CDR3 loop spans 15 amino acids. Between the trimmed V and J ends, which lost 4 bases and 8 bases, there was a span of 21 bases. CDR3 sequence: CASSFTDGLRAGYTF. Here the CDR3 DNA reads TGTGCCAGCAGCTTCACAGACGGTCTCAGGGCGGGCTACACCTTC.

The rearrangement uses TRBV18 and TRBJ2-1; TRBD1 might be the D (6 bases). V lost 6 bases, J lost 4 bases, and 19 bases lay in between. This CDR3 spans 16 amino acids. The germline gives CDR1 KGHSH, CDR2 LQKENI. The CDR3 loop reads CASSPVGPGEYNEQFF. In DNA form, the CDR3 reads TGTGCCAGCTCGCCAGTCGGGCCAGGGGAATACAATGAGCAGTTCTTC.